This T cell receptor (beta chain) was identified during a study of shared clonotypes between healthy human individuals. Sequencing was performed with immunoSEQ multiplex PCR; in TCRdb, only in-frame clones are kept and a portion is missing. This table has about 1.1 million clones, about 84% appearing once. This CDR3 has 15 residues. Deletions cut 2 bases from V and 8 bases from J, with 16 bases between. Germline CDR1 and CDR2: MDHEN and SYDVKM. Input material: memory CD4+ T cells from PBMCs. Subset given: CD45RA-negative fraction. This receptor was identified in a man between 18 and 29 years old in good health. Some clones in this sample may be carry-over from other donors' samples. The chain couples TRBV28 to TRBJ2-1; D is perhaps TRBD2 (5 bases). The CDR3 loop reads CASSLTSGVTDEQFF. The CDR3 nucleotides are TGTGCCAGCAGTTTAACTAGTGGGGTTACAGATGAGCAGTTCTTC.